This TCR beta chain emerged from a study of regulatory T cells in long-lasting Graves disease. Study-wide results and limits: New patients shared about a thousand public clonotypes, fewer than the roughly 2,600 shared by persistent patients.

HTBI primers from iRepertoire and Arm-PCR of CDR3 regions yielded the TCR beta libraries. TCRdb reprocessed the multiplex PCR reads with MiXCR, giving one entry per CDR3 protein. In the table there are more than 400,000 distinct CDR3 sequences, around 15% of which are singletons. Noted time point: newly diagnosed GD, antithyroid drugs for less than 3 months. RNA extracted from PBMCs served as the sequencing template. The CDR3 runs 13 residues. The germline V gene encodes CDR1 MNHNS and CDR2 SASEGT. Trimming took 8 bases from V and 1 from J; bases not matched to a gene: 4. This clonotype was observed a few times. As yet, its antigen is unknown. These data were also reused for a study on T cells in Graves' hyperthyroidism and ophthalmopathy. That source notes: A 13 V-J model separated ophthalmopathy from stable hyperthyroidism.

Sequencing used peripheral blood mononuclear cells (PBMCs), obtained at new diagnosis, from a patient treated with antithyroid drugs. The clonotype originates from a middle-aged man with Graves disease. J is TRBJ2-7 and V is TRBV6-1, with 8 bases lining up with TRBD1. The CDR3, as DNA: TGTGCCAGCCGGGACAGGTTATCCTACGAGCAGTACTTC. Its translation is CASRDRLSYEQYF.